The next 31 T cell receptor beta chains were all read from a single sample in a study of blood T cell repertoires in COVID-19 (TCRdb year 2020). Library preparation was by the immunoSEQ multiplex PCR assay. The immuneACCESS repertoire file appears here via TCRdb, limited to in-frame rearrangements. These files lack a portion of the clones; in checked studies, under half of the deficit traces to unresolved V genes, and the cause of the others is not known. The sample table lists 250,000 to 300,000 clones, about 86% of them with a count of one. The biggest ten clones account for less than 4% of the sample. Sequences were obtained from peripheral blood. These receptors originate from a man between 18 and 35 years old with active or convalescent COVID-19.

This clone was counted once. For the CDR3, the DNA is TGTGCCTCGAACTGGGGGACAAATAACAATCAGCCCCAGCATTTT. It encodes CASNWGTNNNQPQHF. The V call is TRBV5-5, the J call TRBJ1-5; maybe TRBD1 (6 bases). The CDR3 length is 15 residues. Trimming stripped 10 bases from V and 3 bases from J, with 20 bases between. Germline V gene data show CDR1 as SGHKS and CDR2 as YYEKEE (reference sequence).

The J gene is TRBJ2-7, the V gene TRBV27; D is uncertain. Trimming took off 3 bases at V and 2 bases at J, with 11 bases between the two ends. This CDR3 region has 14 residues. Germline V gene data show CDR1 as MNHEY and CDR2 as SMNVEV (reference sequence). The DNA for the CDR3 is TGTGCCAGCAGTTTCAGTGACACGACCTACGAGCAGTACTTC. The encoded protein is CASSFSDTTYEQYF.

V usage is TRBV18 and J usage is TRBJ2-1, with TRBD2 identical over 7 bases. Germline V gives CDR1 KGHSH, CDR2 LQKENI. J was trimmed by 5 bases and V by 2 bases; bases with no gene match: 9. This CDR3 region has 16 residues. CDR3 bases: TGTGCCAGCTCACCAGGGACGACGGGACTACACAATGAGCAGTTCTTC. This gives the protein CASSPGTTGLHNEQFF. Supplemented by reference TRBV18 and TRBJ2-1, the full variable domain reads NAGVMQNPRHLVRRRGQEARLRCSPMKGHSHVYWYRQLPEEGLKFMVYLQKENIIDESGMPKERFSAEFPKEGPSILRIQQVVRGDSAAYFCASSPGTTGLHNEQFFGPGTRLTVL.

CDR3 sequence: CASSLYAMGGSETQYF. The CDR3 DNA reads TGTGCCAGCAGCTTATATGCGATGGGGGGTTCAGAGACCCAGTACTTC. The V call is TRBV13, the J call TRBJ2-5; the D gene is possibly TRBD2 (6 bases). V lost 2 bases and J lost 4, with 17 bases in between. The V gene's germline CDR1 is PRHDT and CDR2 FYEKMQ (reference sequence). The CDR3 covers 16 residues.

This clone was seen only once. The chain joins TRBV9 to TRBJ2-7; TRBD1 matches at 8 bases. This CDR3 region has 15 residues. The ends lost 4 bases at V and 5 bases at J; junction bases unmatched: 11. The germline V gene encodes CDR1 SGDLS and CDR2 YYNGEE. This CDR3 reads CASSPGLDRAHEQYF. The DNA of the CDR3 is TGTGCCAGCAGCCCGGGATTGGACAGGGCTCACGAGCAGTACTTC.

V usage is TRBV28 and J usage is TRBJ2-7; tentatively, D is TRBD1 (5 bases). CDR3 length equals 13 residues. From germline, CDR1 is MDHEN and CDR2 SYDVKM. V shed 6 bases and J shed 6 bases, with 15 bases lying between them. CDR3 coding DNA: TGTGCCAGCAGCCCATTCAGGGTGAGCGAGCAGTACTTC. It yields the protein CASSPFRVSEQYF.

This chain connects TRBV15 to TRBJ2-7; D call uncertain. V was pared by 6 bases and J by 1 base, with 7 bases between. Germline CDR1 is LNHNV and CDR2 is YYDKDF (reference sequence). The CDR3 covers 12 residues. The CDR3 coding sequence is TGTGCCACCAGTAAGCAATCCTACGAGCAGTACTTC. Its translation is CATSKQSYEQYF.

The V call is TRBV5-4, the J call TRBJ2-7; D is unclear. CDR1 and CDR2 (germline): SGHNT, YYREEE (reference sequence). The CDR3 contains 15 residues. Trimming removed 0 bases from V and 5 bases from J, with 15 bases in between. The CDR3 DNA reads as TGTGCCAGCAGCTTGGGGGTAGGAGCCTACAACGAGCAGTACTTC. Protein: CASSLGVGAYNEQYF.

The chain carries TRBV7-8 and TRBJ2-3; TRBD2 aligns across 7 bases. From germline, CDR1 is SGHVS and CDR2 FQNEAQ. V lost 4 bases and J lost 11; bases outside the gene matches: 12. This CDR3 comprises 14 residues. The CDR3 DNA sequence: TGTGCCAGCAGCTCGAGCGGGACCCTTGGCGGGCAGTATTTT. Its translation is CASSSSGTLGGQYF.

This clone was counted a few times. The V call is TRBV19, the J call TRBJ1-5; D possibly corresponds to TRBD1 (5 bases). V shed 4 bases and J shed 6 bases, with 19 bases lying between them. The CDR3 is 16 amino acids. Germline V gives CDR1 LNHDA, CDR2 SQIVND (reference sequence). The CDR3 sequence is CASSTSGRGVGQPQHF. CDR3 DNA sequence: TGTGCCAGTAGTACTTCCGGGAGGGGCGTAGGTCAGCCCCAGCATTTT.

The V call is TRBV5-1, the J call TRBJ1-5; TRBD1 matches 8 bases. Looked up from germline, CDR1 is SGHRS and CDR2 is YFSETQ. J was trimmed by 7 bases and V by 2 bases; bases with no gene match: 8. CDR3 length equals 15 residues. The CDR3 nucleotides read TGCGCCAGCAGCTTAACCGGACAGGGTGGCCAGCCCCAGCATTTT. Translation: CASSLTGQGGQPQHF.

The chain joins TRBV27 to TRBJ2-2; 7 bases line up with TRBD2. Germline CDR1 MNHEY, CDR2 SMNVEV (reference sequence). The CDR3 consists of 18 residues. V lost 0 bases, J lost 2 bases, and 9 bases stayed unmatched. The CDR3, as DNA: TGTGCCAGCAGTTTATCGACGGGTTGGGAGGGCAACACCGGGGAGCTGTTTTTT. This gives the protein CASSLSTGWEGNTGELFF.

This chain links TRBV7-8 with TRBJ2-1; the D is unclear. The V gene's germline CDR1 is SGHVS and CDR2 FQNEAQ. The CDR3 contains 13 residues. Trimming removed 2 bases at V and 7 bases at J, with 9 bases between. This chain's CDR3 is CASSLSRFNEQFF. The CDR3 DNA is TGTGCCAGCAGCTTATCCCGTTTTAATGAGCAGTTCTTC.

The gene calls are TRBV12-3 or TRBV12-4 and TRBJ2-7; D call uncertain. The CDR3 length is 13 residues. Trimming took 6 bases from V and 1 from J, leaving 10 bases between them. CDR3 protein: CASSYTPSYEQYF. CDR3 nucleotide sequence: TGTGCCAGCAGCTATACTCCGTCCTACGAGCAGTACTTC.

CDR3 protein: CASSFTGGRENTIYF. The DNA for the CDR3 is TGTGCCAGCAGTTTTACAGGGGGCAGAGAAAACACCATATATTTT. The chain combines TRBV28 with TRBJ1-3; 9 nucleotides match TRBD1. The V segment lost 3 bases and the J segment 6 bases; nucleotides outside the gene matches: 6. CDR1 and CDR2 from the germline V gene are MDHEN and SYDVKM. The CDR3 runs 15 residues.

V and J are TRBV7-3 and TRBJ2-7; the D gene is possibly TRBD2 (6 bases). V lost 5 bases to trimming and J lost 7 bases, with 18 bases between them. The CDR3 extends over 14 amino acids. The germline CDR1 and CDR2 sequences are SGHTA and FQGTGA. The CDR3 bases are TGTGCCAGCAGCCCTAGGGGCGGGGCAGAGGAGCAGTACTTC. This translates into CASSPRGGAEEQYF.

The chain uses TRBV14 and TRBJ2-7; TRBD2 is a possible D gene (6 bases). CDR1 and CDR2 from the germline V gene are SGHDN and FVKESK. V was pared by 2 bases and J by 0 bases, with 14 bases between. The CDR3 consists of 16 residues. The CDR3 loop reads CASSQRRARSSYEQYF. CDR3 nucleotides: TGTGCCAGCAGCCAACGGAGGGCAAGGAGCTCCTACGAGCAGTACTTC.

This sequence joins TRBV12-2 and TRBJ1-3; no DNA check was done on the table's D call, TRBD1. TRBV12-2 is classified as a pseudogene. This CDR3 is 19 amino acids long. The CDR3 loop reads CARVLPWILRTGTGNTIYF. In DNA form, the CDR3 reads TGTGCAAGGGTCCTCCCGTGGATCCTAAGGACAGGGACTGGAAACACCATATATTTT.

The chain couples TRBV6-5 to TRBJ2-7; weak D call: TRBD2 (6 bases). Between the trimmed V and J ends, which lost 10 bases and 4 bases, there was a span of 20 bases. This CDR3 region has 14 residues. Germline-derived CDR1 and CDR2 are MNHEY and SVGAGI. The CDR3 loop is CAIDASSAPYEQYF. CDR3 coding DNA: TGTGCCATCGATGCCTCTAGCGCGCCATACGAGCAGTACTTC.

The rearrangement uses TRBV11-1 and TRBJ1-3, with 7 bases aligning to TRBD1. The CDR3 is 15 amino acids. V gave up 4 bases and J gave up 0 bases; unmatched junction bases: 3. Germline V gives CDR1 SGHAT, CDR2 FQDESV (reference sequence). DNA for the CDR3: TGTGCCAGCAGCTCGACAGGGAACTCTGGAAACACCATATATTTT. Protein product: CASSSTGNSGNTIYF.

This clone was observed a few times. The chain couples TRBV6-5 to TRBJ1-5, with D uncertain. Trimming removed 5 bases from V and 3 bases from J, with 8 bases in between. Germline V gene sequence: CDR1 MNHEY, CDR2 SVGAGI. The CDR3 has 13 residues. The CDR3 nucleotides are TGTGCCAGCAGTCAGGTTCCCAATCAGCCCCAGCATTTT. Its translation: CASSQVPNQPQHF.

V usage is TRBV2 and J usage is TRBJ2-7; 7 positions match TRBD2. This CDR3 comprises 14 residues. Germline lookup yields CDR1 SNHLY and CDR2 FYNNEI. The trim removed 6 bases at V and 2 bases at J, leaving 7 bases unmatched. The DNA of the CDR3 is TGTGCCAGCAGCGGCGGGACTATCCCCTACGAGCAGTACTTC. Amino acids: CASSGGTIPYEQYF.

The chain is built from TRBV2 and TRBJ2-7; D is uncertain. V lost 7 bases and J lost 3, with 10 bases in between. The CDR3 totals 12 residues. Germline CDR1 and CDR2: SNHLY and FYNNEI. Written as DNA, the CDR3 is TGTGCCAGCACCTTAGCCTACTACGAGCAGTACTTC. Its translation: CASTLAYYEQYF.

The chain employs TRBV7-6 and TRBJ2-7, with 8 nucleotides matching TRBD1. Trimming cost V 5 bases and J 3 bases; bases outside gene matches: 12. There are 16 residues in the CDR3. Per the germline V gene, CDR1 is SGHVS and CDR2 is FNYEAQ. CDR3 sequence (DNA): TGTGCCAGCAGCCCGAGGGTGGGCGGACAGGGCTACGAGCAGTACTTC. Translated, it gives CASSPRVGGQGYEQYF.

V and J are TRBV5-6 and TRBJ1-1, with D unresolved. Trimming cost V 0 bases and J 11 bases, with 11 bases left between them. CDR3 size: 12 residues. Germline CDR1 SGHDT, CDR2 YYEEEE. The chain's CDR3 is CASSLGPKRAFF. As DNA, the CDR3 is TGTGCCAGCAGCTTGGGACCAAAGAGGGCTTTCTTT.

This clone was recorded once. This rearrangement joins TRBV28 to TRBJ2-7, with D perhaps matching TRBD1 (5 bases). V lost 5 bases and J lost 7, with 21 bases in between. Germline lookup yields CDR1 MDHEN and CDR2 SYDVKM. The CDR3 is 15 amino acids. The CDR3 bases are TGTGCCAGCAGTGGACGATCAGGGTCTCTAGGAGAGCAGTACTTC. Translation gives CASSGRSGSLGEQYF.

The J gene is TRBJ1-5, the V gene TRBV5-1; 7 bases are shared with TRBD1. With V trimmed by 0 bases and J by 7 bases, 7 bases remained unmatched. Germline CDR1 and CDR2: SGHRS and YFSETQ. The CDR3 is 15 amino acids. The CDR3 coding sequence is TGCGCCAGCAGCTTGGAGGGGACAGAGGGCCAGCCCCAGCATTTT. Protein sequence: CASSLEGTEGQPQHF. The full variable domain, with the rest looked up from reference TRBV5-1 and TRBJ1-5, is KAGVTQTPRYLIKTRGQQVTLSCSPISGHRSVSWYQQTPGQGLQFLFEYFSETQRNKGNFPGRFSGRQFSNSRSEMNVSTLELGDSALYLCASSLEGTEGQPQHFGDGTRLSIL.

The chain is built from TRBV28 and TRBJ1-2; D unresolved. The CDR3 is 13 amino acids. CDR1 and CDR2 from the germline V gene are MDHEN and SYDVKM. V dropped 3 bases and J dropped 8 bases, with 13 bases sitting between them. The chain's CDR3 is CASSLLENGGYTF. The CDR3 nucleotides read TGTGCCAGCAGTTTGCTGGAGAACGGAGGCTACACCTTC.

CDR3 nucleotide sequence: TGTGCCAGCAGTTTGGGGGACAATCGCGAGCAGTACTTC. Its translation: CASSLGDNREQYF. This sequence joins TRBV12-3 or TRBV12-4 and TRBJ2-7, with TRBD1 as a possible D gene (6 bases). The V and J ends lost 3 bases and 6 bases respectively, with 12 bases between them. The CDR3 has 13 amino acids.

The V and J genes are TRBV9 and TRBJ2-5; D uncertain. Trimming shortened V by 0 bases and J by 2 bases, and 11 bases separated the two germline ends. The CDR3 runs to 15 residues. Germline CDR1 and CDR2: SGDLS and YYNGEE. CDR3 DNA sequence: TGTGCCAGCAGCGTAGCTCCCAACCTACAAGAGACCCAGTACTTC. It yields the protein CASSVAPNLQETQYF.

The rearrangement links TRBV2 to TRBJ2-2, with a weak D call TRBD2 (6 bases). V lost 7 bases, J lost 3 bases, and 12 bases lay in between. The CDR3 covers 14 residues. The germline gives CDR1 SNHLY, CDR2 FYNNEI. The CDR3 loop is CASTMREDTGELFF. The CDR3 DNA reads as TGTGCCAGCACCATGAGGGAGGACACCGGGGAGCTGTTTTTT.